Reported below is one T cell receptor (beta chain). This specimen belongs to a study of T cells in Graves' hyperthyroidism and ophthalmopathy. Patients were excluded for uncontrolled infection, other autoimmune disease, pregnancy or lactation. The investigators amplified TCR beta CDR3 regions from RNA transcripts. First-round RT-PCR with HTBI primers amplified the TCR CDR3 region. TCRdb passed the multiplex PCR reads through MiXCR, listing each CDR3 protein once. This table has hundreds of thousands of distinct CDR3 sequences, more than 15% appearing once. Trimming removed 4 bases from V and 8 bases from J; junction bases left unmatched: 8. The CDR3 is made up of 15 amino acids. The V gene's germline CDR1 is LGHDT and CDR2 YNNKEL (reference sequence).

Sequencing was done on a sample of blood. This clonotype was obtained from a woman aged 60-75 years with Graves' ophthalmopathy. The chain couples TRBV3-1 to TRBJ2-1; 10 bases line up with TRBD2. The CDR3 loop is CASSPITSGKDEQFF. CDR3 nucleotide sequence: TGTGCCAGCAGCCCCATTACTAGCGGGAAGGATGAGCAGTTCTTC.